The 18 T cell receptor beta chains listed next were all sequenced from one sample in a study of cytomegalovirus exposure and HLA in healthy donors. PCR involved 60 Vbeta and 13 Jbeta primers. Sequenced by immunoSEQ multiplex PCR; TCRdb stores in-frame clones only, minus some. The sample yields 100,000 to 150,000 clones, 84% seen once. Sequenced material: PBMCs. The receptors were sampled from a woman younger than 30 in good health and CMV-seropositive.

The J gene is TRBJ2-5, the V gene TRBV10-1; D is possibly TRBD1 (5 bases). Germline V gives CDR1 WNHNN, CDR2 SYGVQD (reference sequence). V lost 0 bases and J lost 4, with 9 bases in between. The CDR3 is 14 residues long. In DNA form, the CDR3 reads TGCGCCAGCAGTGAGTCTCCAGGGCGAGAGACCCAGTACTTC. It translates to CASSESPGRETQYF.

This sequence joins TRBV6-1 and TRBJ1-3; D perhaps matches TRBD1 (6 bases). CDR1 and CDR2 (germline): MNHNS, SASEGT. This CDR3 has 14 residues. The V end was cut by 6 bases, the J end by 4 bases, with 13 bases between. CDR3 residues: CASSATGSGNTIYF. In DNA, the CDR3 is TGTGCCAGCAGCGCAACAGGGTCAGGAAACACCATATATTTT.

The chain couples TRBV5-1 to TRBJ2-1; possibly TRBD2 for D (7 bases). Germline assignment: CDR1 SGHRS and CDR2 YFSETQ. CDR3 length equals 15 residues. V was trimmed by 1 base and J by 4 bases, leaving 12 bases between them. The DNA of the CDR3 is TGCGCCAGCAGCTTGAAGGGGGGGTTATACAATGAGCAGTTCTTC. This translates into CASSLKGGLYNEQFF.

This clone was detected a few times. This rearrangement joins TRBV5-4 to TRBJ2-3, with 7 bases that match TRBD2. V lost 4 bases, J lost 4 bases, and 12 bases stayed unmatched. The CDR3 length is 16 residues. Germline V gene data show CDR1 as SGHNT and CDR2 as YYREEE (reference sequence). In DNA, the CDR3 is TGTGCCAGCAGCCCTAACCCGGGGGGTGGCGCAGATACGCAGTATTTT. Translation gives CASSPNPGGGADTQYF.

This sequence joins TRBV14 and TRBJ2-3; possible D gene TRBD1, 5 bases. The germline V gene encodes CDR1 SGHDN and CDR2 FVKESK. Trimming stripped 2 bases from V and 0 bases from J, with 15 bases between. CDR3 length: 17 residues. CDR3 DNA sequence: TGTGCCAGCAGCCAATGGGGCGGACCCTCTAGCACAGATACGCAGTATTTT. Its translation is CASSQWGGPSSTDTQYF.

This chain connects TRBV5-1 to TRBJ2-7, with a possible D match to TRBD2 (7 bases). Germline assignment: CDR1 SGHRS and CDR2 YFSETQ. Trimming took off 0 bases at V and 3 bases at J, with 16 bases between the two ends. CDR3 size: 16 residues. The chain's CDR3 is CASSLGGGHTVYEQYF. CDR3 DNA sequence: TGCGCCAGCAGCTTGGGGGGGGGACACACGGTCTACGAGCAGTACTTC.

This sequence joins TRBV28 and TRBJ1-5, with 8 positions matching TRBD1. The CDR3 runs 18 residues. Germline assignment: CDR1 MDHEN and CDR2 SYDVKM. V gave up 5 bases and J gave up 0 bases; unmatched junction bases: 12. The chain's CDR3 is CASSPRDRPVYSNQPQHF. In DNA form, the CDR3 reads TGTGCCAGCAGTCCCCGGGACAGGCCCGTCTATAGCAATCAGCCCCAGCATTTT.

The V gene is TRBV27, the J gene TRBJ2-2, with 12 positions matching TRBD2. This CDR3 is 16 amino acids long. Trimming removed 4 bases from V and 6 bases from J; junction bases left unmatched: 6. Germline V CDR1 and CDR2: MNHEY, SMNVEV (reference sequence). In DNA form, the CDR3 reads TGTGCCAGCAGTTCACTAGCGGGGGGAGAGTCCGGGGAGCTGTTTTTT. Residues: CASSSLAGGESGELFF.

This chain connects TRBV2 to TRBJ2-1; possibly TRBD2 for D (6 bases). Trimming removed 6 bases from V and 8 bases from J, with 11 bases in between. Germline lookup yields CDR1 SNHLY and CDR2 FYNNEI. The CDR3 consists of 12 residues. The CDR3 coding sequence is TGTGCCAGCAGGGAGGAGGGCGATGAGCAGTTCTTC. The encoded protein is CASREEGDEQFF.

This clone was detected a few times. This chain's CDR3 is CASSTGGTGELFF. CDR3 DNA: TGTGCCAGCAGTACAGGGGGCACCGGGGAGCTGTTTTTT. The chain employs TRBV6-4 and TRBJ2-2; 8 nucleotides line up with TRBD1. The CDR3 is made up of 13 amino acids. Germline V gene data show CDR1 as MRHNA and CDR2 as SNTAGT. Trimming removed 5 bases from V and 4 bases from J; junction bases left unmatched: 0.

This chain joins TRBV14 and TRBJ1-6; D call uncertain. Germline V lookup: CDR1 SGHDN, CDR2 FVKESK. Trimming removed 0 bases from V and 14 bases from J, with 14 bases in between. This CDR3 has 14 residues. The CDR3 bases are TGTGCCAGCAGCCAAGATACGGTCGTGAGAACCCTCCACTTT. Translated, it gives CASSQDTVVRTLHF.

The chain combines TRBV5-1 with TRBJ2-5, with 8 positions matching TRBD2. The V and J ends lost 4 bases and 1 base, in that order; junction bases with no gene match: 6. Germline-derived CDR1 and CDR2 are SGHRS and YFSETQ. CDR3 length: 15 amino acids. The DNA for the CDR3 is TGCGCCAGCAGCCTTGCGGGGGGAGCCCAAGAGACCCAGTACTTC. It encodes CASSLAGGAQETQYF.

This clone occurred a few times. This chain joins TRBV7-6 and TRBJ2-7; tentative D call: TRBD1 (6 bases). Trimming pared 5 bases from V and 5 bases from J, leaving 16 bases between. From germline, CDR1 is SGHVS and CDR2 FNYEAQ. This CDR3 region has 14 residues. In DNA, the CDR3 is TGTGCCAGCAGCCCCAGACTGGGGGCCCACGAGCAGTACTTC. Translation: CASSPRLGAHEQYF.

V is TRBV19 and J is TRBJ2-5; 12 bases line up with TRBD1. Matching the DNA end better, TRBJ2-7 makes the J call doubtful. This CDR3 region has 15 residues. Germline V gene data show CDR1 as LNHDA and CDR2 as SQIVND (reference sequence). The CDR3 nucleotides read TGTGCCAGTAGCCTCACCGGGACAGGGGGCGACGAGCAGTACTTC. Its protein is CASSLTGTGGDEQYF.

The chain joins TRBV30 to TRBJ2-7; a weak D match, TRBD1 (6 bases). The CDR3 loop spans 13 amino acids. Germline V gives CDR1 GTSNPN, CDR2 SVGIG (reference sequence). V lost 3 bases to trimming and J lost 3 bases, with 12 bases between them. Here the CDR3 reads CAWSPGANYEQYF. As DNA, the CDR3 is TGTGCCTGGAGCCCAGGGGCCAACTACGAGCAGTACTTC.

This clone came up a few times. This CDR3 is CASSSRAGEKLFF. CDR3 in DNA: TGTGCCAGCAGTTCTCGAGCAGGTGAAAAACTGTTTTTT. This chain joins TRBV2 and TRBJ1-4; D is ambiguous. The V end lost 5 bases, the J end lost 7 bases, and 11 bases lay between the germline ends. Per germline, CDR1 SNHLY and CDR2 FYNNEI. The CDR3 totals 13 residues.

As to this clone: The identical CDR3 is also encoded by other nucleotide sequences in the sample. This chain's CDR3 is CASPTGGKGCYTF. The CDR3 DNA sequence: TGTGCCAGCCCAACAGGGGGGAAGGGGTGCTACACCTTC. This rearrangement joins TRBV21-1 to TRBJ1-2; the table's D gene call, TRBD1, was not cross checked with the DNA. TRBV21-1 is termed a pseudogene. The CDR3 runs to 13 residues.

CDR3 coding DNA: TGTGCCAGCAGTGATACCGCAGGGGATTTATATGGCTACACCTTC. Encoded protein: CASSDTAGDLYGYTF. The chain carries TRBV6-1 and TRBJ1-2, with D possibly matching TRBD1 (6 bases). V shed 3 bases and J shed 5 bases, with 16 bases lying between them. The CDR3 covers 15 residues. The germline CDR1 and CDR2 sequences are MNHNS and SASEGT.